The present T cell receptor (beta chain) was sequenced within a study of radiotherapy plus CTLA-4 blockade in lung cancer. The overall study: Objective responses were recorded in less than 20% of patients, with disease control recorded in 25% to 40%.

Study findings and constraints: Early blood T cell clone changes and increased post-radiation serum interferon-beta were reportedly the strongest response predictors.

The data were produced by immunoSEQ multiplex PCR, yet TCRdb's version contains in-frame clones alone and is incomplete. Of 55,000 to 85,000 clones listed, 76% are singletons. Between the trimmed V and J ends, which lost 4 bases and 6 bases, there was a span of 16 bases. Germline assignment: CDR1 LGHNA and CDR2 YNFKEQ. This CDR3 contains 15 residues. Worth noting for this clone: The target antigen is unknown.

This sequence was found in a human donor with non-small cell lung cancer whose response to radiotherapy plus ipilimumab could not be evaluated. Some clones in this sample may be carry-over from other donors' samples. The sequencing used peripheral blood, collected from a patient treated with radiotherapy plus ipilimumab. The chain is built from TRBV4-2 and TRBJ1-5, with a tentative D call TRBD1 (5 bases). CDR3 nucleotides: TGTGCCAGCAGCCCTACAGGTGTGGCCGCTCAGCCCCAGCATTTT. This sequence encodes CASSPTGVAAQPQHF.